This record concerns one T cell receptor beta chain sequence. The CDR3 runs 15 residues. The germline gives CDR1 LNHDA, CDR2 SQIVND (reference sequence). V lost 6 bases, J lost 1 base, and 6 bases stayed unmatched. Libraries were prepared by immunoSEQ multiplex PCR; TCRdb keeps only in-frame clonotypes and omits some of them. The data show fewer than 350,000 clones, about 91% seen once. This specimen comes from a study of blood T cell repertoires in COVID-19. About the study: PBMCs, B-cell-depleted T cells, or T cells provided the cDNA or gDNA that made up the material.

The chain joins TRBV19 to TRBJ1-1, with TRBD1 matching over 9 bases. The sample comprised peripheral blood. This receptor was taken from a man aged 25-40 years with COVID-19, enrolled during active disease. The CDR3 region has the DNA TGTGCCAGTAGCCCCCGGACAGGGGAGAACACTGAAGCTTTCTTT. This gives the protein CASSPRTGENTEAFF.